The 27 T cell receptor beta chains presented below share a single source sample, sequenced in a study of T cells in Graves' hyperthyroidism and ophthalmopathy. TCR beta CDR3 regions were amplified from RNA transcripts. HTBI primers were the set used in a first-round RT-PCR of the TCR CDR3. Using its own MiXCR run on the multiplex PCR reads, TCRdb lists one record per CDR3 protein. The profile shows approximately 480,000 distinct CDR3 sequences, less than 25% of them singletons. The sample taken for sequencing was blood. These TCRs come from a man younger than 35 with Graves' hyperthyroidism.

The rearrangement links TRBV5-1 to TRBJ1-1, with D tentatively TRBD1 (5 bases). Trimming shortened V by 4 bases and J by 2 bases, and 33 bases separated the two germline ends. The CDR3 extends over 21 amino acids. CDR1 SGHRS and CDR2 YFSETQ come from the germline V gene. The CDR3 here is CASSRSNPGGVISGKNTEAFF. The CDR3 DNA sequence: TGCGCCAGCAGCCGATCGAATCCTGGAGGGGTCATTTCGGGCAAAAACACTGAAGCTTTCTTT.

As for this clonotype: Given a much more abundant clone one base away, this may be a read error. V and J are TRBV24-1 and TRBJ2-7; D unclear. The CDR3 totals 13 residues. The germline CDR1 and CDR2 sequences are KGHDR and SFDVKD. The CDR3 sequence: CATSDPSSYELYF. The CDR3 DNA follows: TGTGCCACCAGTGATCCAAGCTCCTACGAGCTGTACTTC.

At least ten counts were recorded for this clonotype. The gene calls are TRBV6-2 or TRBV6-3 and TRBJ2-7; a weak D match, TRBD2 (5 bases). V lost 3 bases and J lost 6, with 9 bases in between. Germline V lookup: CDR1 MNHEY, CDR2 SVGEGT. This CDR3 is 12 amino acids long. The chain's CDR3 is CASSYPGIEQYF. Written as DNA, the CDR3 is TGTGCCAGCAGTTATCCGGGGATCGAGCAGTACTTC.

The chain links TRBV6-1 to TRBJ2-5, with D hard to call. The CDR3 is 13 amino acids. Looked up from germline, CDR1 is MNHNS and CDR2 is SASEGT. V was trimmed by 7 bases and J by 2 bases, leaving 11 bases between them. The CDR3 DNA sequence: TGTGCCAGCACCCCTCTAGGTCAAGAGACCCAGTACTTC. It encodes CASTPLGQETQYF.

In its sample, this clonotype was seen a few times. The rearrangement links TRBV6-1 to TRBJ1-5, with D possibly matching TRBD1 (6 bases). The V gene lost 6 bases and the J gene lost 1 base, with 16 bases spanning the gap. The germline V gene encodes CDR1 MNHNS and CDR2 SASEGT. CDR3 size: 16 residues. In nucleotides, the CDR3 is TGTGCCAGCAGAAAACAGGGATTAGGGAGCAATCAGCCCCAGCATTTT. Residues: CASRKQGLGSNQPQHF.

In its sample, this clonotype was seen many times. The chain employs TRBV19 and TRBJ1-2; 7 bases map to TRBD1. V lost 7 bases and J lost 2; bases outside the gene matches: 4. Germline V gene sequence: CDR1 LNHDA, CDR2 SQIVND (reference sequence). The CDR3 runs 13 residues. The DNA of the CDR3 is TGTGCCAGTATTGACAGGGCCAACTATGGCTACACCTTC. Its protein product is CASIDRANYGYTF.

This clonotype was found many times. The chain carries TRBV6-6 and TRBJ1-5; unclear D gene. The CDR3 contains 19 residues. Germline V gives CDR1 MNHNY, CDR2 SVGAGI (reference sequence). Trimming pared 3 bases from V and 0 bases from J, leaving 21 bases between. CDR3 region: CASSYPPGVRTFSNQPQHF. As DNA, the CDR3 is TGTGCCAGCAGTTATCCCCCTGGGGTCCGAACTTTTAGCAATCAGCCCCAGCATTTT.

This clonotype was found many times. The chain joins TRBV2 to TRBJ2-7, with 10 bases matching TRBD2. There are 15 residues in the CDR3. J gave up 6 bases and V 2 bases, and 7 bases lay outside the gene matches. CDR1 is SNHLY and CDR2 is FYNNEI in the germline V gene. CDR3 sequence reads: CASSEFSGGHLEQYF. For the CDR3, the DNA is TGTGCCAGCAGTGAATTTAGCGGGGGGCACCTCGAGCAGTACTTC.

This clonotype was observed many times. The rearrangement uses TRBV15 and TRBJ2-5, with D hard to call. CDR3 length: 15 residues. V lost 0 bases to trimming and J lost 0 bases, with 8 bases between them. Looked up from germline, CDR1 is LNHNV and CDR2 is YYDKDF (reference sequence). The CDR3 nucleotides are TGTGCCACCAGCAGAGAGTACTTATACCAAGAGACCCAGTACTTC. Protein sequence: CATSREYLYQETQYF.

This clonotype was observed at least ten times. V is TRBV15 and J is TRBJ2-7; the match to TRBD1 covers 9 bases. The CDR3 has 14 amino acids. V lost 3 bases and J lost 8; bases outside the gene matches: 8. CDR1 is LNHNV, CDR2 YYDKDF, per germline (reference sequence). CDR3 in DNA: TGTGCCACCAGCAGGTTCCCGGGACAGGGAAAGCAGTACTTC. Amino acid sequence: CATSRFPGQGKQYF.

This clonotype was picked up many times. V is TRBV6-1 and J is TRBJ1-5, with 8 bases aligning to TRBD1. The V segment lost 7 bases and the J segment 9 bases; nucleotides outside the gene matches: 14. Germline CDR1 is MNHNS and CDR2 is SASEGT. CDR3 length: 15 residues. CDR3 in amino acids: CASTLGQGPLGPQHF. The CDR3 DNA is TGTGCCAGCACCTTAGGACAGGGACCTTTGGGGCCCCAGCATTTT.

This clonotype occurred many times. The rearrangement joins TRBV30 to TRBJ1-5; D may be TRBD1 (6 bases). The V gene lost 4 bases and the J gene lost 6 bases, with 10 bases spanning the gap. Germline assignment: CDR1 GTSNPN and CDR2 SVGIG (reference sequence). This CDR3 comprises 12 residues. The CDR3, as DNA: TGTGCCTGGATAGGGGGGGGTCAGCCCCAGCATTTT. It encodes CAWIGGGQPQHF.

This clonotype has ten or more counts. The J gene is TRBJ2-5, the V gene TRBV2; the D gene is possibly TRBD2 (5 bases). The CDR3 totals 17 residues. Germline CDR1 reads SNHLY; CDR2 reads FYNNEI. V dropped 1 base and J dropped 5 bases, with 20 bases sitting between them. In nucleotides, the CDR3 is TGTGCCAGCAGTGAAGGGGAGAGGTCCGAGGGAGACGAGACCCAGTACTTC. Protein sequence: CASSEGERSEGDETQYF. Based on the CDR3 plus reference TRBV2 and TRBJ2-5, the full variable domain is EPEVTQTPSHQVTQMGQEVILRCVPISNHLYFYWYRQILGQKVEFLVSFYNNEISEKSEIFDDQFSVERPDGSNFTLKIRSTKLEDSAMYFCASSEGERSEGDETQYFGPGTRLLVL.

This clonotype was counted many times. This sequence joins TRBV6-8 and TRBJ2-5; no clear D gene. The CDR3 consists of 16 residues. Trimming stripped 7 bases from V and 5 bases from J, with 23 bases between. Per the germline V gene, CDR1 is MNHGY and CDR2 is SAAAGT. The CDR3 loop reads CASIHIRACRVETQYF. The CDR3 DNA sequence: TGTGCCAGCATCCACATCCGGGCCTGCCGCGTTGAGACCCAGTACTTC.

This clonotype was counted many times. V and J are TRBV12-3 or TRBV12-4 and TRBJ1-5; 10 nucleotides align to TRBD1. V gave up 5 bases and J gave up 1 base; unmatched junction bases: 5. The CDR3 is 16 residues long. CDR3 DNA sequence: TGTGCCAGCAGTAGGGGACAGGGGAGGAGCAATCAGCCCCAGCATTTT. Translated: CASSRGQGRSNQPQHF.

The chain carries TRBV28 and TRBJ1-2; 8 bases match TRBD1. This CDR3 is built from 15 residues. Germline V CDR1 and CDR2: MDHEN, SYDVKM. J lost 8 bases, V lost 3 bases, and 11 bases had no gene match. CDR3 sequence reads: CASSFPQGEAYGYTF. The DNA for the CDR3 is TGTGCCAGCAGTTTCCCACAGGGGGAGGCCTACGGCTACACCTTC.

This clonotype was detected ten times or more. The DNA of the CDR3 is TGTGCCAGCAGCCCAGGCGTCGGATCCTACGAGCAGTACTTC. Translation gives CASSPGVGSYEQYF. This chain connects TRBV7-2 to TRBJ2-7; no firm D call. Trimming pared 5 bases from V and 1 base from J, leaving 12 bases between. CDR3 length: 14 residues. CDR1 and CDR2 from the germline V gene are SGHTA and FQGNSA.

This clonotype was detected many times. The chain has TRBV12-3 or TRBV12-4 and TRBJ1-2; D is unresolved. V dropped 1 base and J dropped 3 bases, with 12 bases sitting between them. The CDR3 covers 15 residues. The CDR3 loop reads CASSLEAVADYGYTF. As DNA, the CDR3 is TGTGCCAGCAGTTTAGAGGCAGTGGCCGACTATGGCTACACCTTC.

The table lists this clonotype with many counts. This chain joins TRBV28 and TRBJ1-5; D possibly corresponds to TRBD1 (5 bases). V dropped 8 bases and J dropped 2 bases, with 13 bases sitting between them. The CDR3 loop spans 14 amino acids. CDR1 and CDR2 (germline): MDHEN, SYDVKM. DNA of the CDR3: TGTGCCAGCTCCCCAGGGATTCGCAATCAGCCCCAGCATTTT. It is translated as CASSPGIRNQPQHF.

A word on this clonotype: Its ends do not fully match the called genes, so a read error is possible. The gene calls are TRBV6-1 and TRBJ1-2; D is undetermined. Germline V lookup: CDR1 MNHNS, CDR2 SASEGT. The CDR3 covers 14 residues. CDR3 protein: CASSPRIGSYGYTF. CDR3 bases: TGTGCCAGCAGCCCCCGGATAGGGAGCTATGGTTACACCTTC.

This clonotype was recorded at least ten times. The chain recombines TRBV11-2 with TRBJ2-7, with D hard to call. The CDR3 loop spans 12 amino acids. The V end lost 1 base, the J end lost 5 bases, and 6 bases lay between the germline ends. Germline V gives CDR1 SGHAT, CDR2 FQNNGV. The CDR3 nucleotides read TGTGCCAGCAGCTTAGGTTGGGACGAGCAGTACTTC. Its protein is CASSLGWDEQYF.

This clonotype appeared a few times. The CDR3 is CASSPPAGDYGYTF. The CDR3 nucleotides are TGTGCCAGCAGTCCGCCGGCAGGGGACTATGGCTACACCTTC. The chain links TRBV6-1 to TRBJ1-2, with D possibly TRBD1 on 6 matching bases. Trimming stripped 5 bases from V and 3 bases from J, with 13 bases between. This CDR3 is built from 14 residues. Germline V lookup: CDR1 MNHNS, CDR2 SASEGT.

Many counts were recorded for this clonotype. The chain combines TRBV7-9 with TRBJ2-3, with D possibly being TRBD1 (6 bases). There are 15 residues in the CDR3. V was shortened by 1 base and J by 0 bases, with 8 bases between the two germline ends. Germline V lookup: CDR1 SEHNR, CDR2 FQNEAQ (reference sequence). CDR3 coding DNA: TGTGCCAGCAGCTTAGGACAGGACAGCACAGATACGCAGTATTTT. Protein sequence: CASSLGQDSTDTQYF.

The rearrangement uses TRBV12-3 or TRBV12-4 and TRBJ1-2; 7 nucleotides line up with TRBD1. This CDR3 is built from 13 residues. Germline trimming cut 6 bases from V and 7 bases from J; bases unmatched to any gene: 8. The CDR3 region is CASSLDRERGYTF. The CDR3 DNA sequence: TGTGCCAGCAGCCTCGACAGGGAACGTGGCTACACCTTC.

Ten or more counts support this clonotype. The chain has TRBV5-1 and TRBJ2-7; TRBD1 or TRBD2 may be the D gene (5 bases each). V lost 0 bases and J 1 base, leaving 11 bases between the germline ends. Germline CDR1 and CDR2: SGHRS and YFSETQ. This CDR3 region has 15 residues. The CDR3 DNA reads TGCGCCAGCAGCTTGGGGCCGGGACGATCCTACGAGCAGTACTTC. It codes for CASSLGPGRSYEQYF.

In this sample, this clonotype turned up many times. The V call is TRBV2, the J call TRBJ1-2, with 12 bases lining up with TRBD1. In germline, CDR1 is SNHLY, CDR2 FYNNEI. J was trimmed by 2 bases and V by 7 bases; bases with no gene match: 8. The CDR3 is 16 residues long. Written as DNA, the CDR3 is TGTGCCAGCATTCCCGGGACAGGGGGCAGAAACTATGGCTACACCTTC. It specifies CASIPGTGGRNYGYTF.

There are many counts of this clonotype. CDR3 in DNA: TGTGCCAGCAGCGTCGCCGGGGACTACGAGCAGTACTTC. This translates into CASSVAGDYEQYF. The chain employs TRBV7-3 and TRBJ2-7; D might be TRBD2 (5 bases). CDR3 length: 13 residues. With 5 bases removed from V and 3 bases from J, the gap between germline ends came to 11 bases. CDR1 is SGHTA, CDR2 FQGTGA, per germline. The variable domain in full, completed from reference TRBV7-3 and TRBJ2-7, reads GAGVSQTPSNKVTEKGKYVELRCDPISGHTALYWYRQSLGQGPEFLIYFQGTGAADDSGLPNDRFFAVRPEGSVSTLKIQRTERGDSAVYLCASSVAGDYEQYFGPGTRLTVT.